This T cell receptor (beta chain) originates from a study of cytomegalovirus exposure and HLA in healthy donors. This clone was counted once. Its antigen is undetermined. Broader study findings: A few of the chains that were CMV-associated were confirmed in vitro to be specific for CMV antigens.

Trimming removed 5 bases from V and 0 bases from J, with 9 bases in between. This CDR3 is built from 14 residues. Germline V gene lookup returns CDR1 SGHDT and CDR2 YYEEEE. Profiled with immunoSEQ multiplex PCR; TCRdb holds only in-frame clones, not every one. Of roughly 330,000 clones listed, 75% to 90% were seen once; the top ten hold approximately 1.1%. The V and J genes are TRBV5-6 and TRBJ2-1; D ambiguous. Sequencing used PBMCs. This TCR was sampled from a young woman in good health and CMV-seropositive. The CDR3 protein is CASRDKYSYNEQFF. The CDR3, as DNA: TGTGCCAGCAGAGACAAGTACTCCTACAATGAGCAGTTCTTC.